One and the same sample provided the 29 T cell receptor beta chains below, sequenced in a study of shared clonotypes between healthy human individuals. The data were produced by immunoSEQ multiplex PCR, yet TCRdb's version contains in-frame clones alone and is incomplete. Seen here are about 1.1 million clones, around 78% observed once, and the top ten hold 0.55% to 0.7%. The material sequenced was memory CD4+ T cells from PBMCs. Subset in this sample: CD45RA-negative fraction. The receptors were gathered from a young man in good health. Some clones in this sample may be carry-over from other donors' samples.

V gene TRBV7-3 combines with J gene TRBJ2-1; the D gene is possibly TRBD1 (5 bases). The germline V gene encodes CDR1 SGHTA and CDR2 FQGTGA. This CDR3 has 15 residues. V was pared by 5 bases and J by 8 bases, with 19 bases between. The CDR3 spells CASSKSRALRDEQFF. In DNA form, the CDR3 reads TGTGCCAGCAGCAAGAGCAGGGCCCTTCGCGATGAGCAGTTCTTC.

The CDR3: CASSLSREAQFGDTQYF. The CDR3 DNA reads TGTGCCAGCAGCTTAAGTCGGGAGGCTCAATTTGGGGATACGCAGTATTTT. The V gene is TRBV7-9, the J gene TRBJ2-3; 7 bases are a match to TRBD2. The V gene end was trimmed by 2 bases and the J gene end by 6 bases; junction bases not matched to a gene: 14. The CDR3 sequence is 17 residues long. CDR1 SEHNR and CDR2 FQNEAQ come from the germline V gene (reference sequence).

V usage is TRBV29-1 and J usage is TRBJ2-1; D remains unclear. V lost 8 bases, J lost 8 bases, and 22 bases lay in between. CDR1 is SQVTM and CDR2 is ANQGSEA in the germline V gene. This CDR3 region has 14 residues. Here the CDR3 DNA reads TGCAGCTTTGCCGGGCTCCGTAATTTGGATGAGCAGTTCTTC. Amino acid sequence: CSFAGLRNLDEQFF.

This clone was seen a single time. The gene calls are TRBV9 and TRBJ2-5; the D call may be TRBD1 or TRBD2 (5 bases each). The CDR3 spans 16 residues. Germline V gene lookup returns CDR1 SGDLS and CDR2 YYNGEE. V was trimmed by 4 bases and J by 4 bases, leaving 20 bases between them. The CDR3: CASSPWGPLSGETQYF. CDR3 nucleotides: TGTGCCAGCAGCCCCTGGGGACCGTTAAGCGGAGAGACCCAGTACTTC.

This rearrangement joins TRBV7-9 to TRBJ2-4, with 8 bases fitting TRBD1. CDR1 is SEHNR, CDR2 FQNEAQ, per germline (reference sequence). CDR3 length: 14 amino acids. V was clipped by 5 bases and J by 6 bases; unmatched bases: 6. The CDR3 here is CASSLDRVGNIQYF. In DNA form, the CDR3 reads TGTGCCAGCAGCCTGGACAGGGTCGGAAACATTCAGTACTTC.

The chain carries TRBV7-6 and TRBJ2-3; D is uncertain. With 4 bases removed from V and 4 bases from J, the gap between germline ends came to 9 bases. This CDR3 region has 13 residues. From germline, CDR1 is SGHVS and CDR2 FNYEAQ. The CDR3 nucleotides read TGTGCCAGCAGCTACCCCCCTGCAGATACGCAGTATTTT. This codes for CASSYPPADTQYF.

There are many counts of this clone. The chain employs TRBV29-1 and TRBJ2-2, with TRBD2 identical over 11 bases. The CDR3 consists of 16 residues. The V and J ends lost 3 bases and 4 bases, in that order; junction bases with no gene match: 7. Germline assignment: CDR1 SQVTM and CDR2 ANQGSEA. In nucleotides, the CDR3 is TGCAGCGTTGACCTAGCGGGAGGTGCGGGCACCGGGGAGCTGTTTTTT. This codes for CSVDLAGGAGTGELFF.

V and J are TRBV29-1 and TRBJ2-1; 9 bases line up with TRBD2. In germline, CDR1 is SQVTM, CDR2 ANQGSEA. The CDR3 contains 17 residues. Trimming took 0 bases from V and 1 from J; bases not matched to a gene: 7. DNA for the CDR3: TGCAGCGTTGAAGAAGGCGGGAGGGGAGTGTCCTACAATGAGCAGTTCTTC. As protein: CSVEEGGRGVSYNEQFF.

This clone was picked up a small number of times. The rearrangement joins TRBV5-6 to TRBJ2-1; maybe TRBD2 (6 bases). V dropped 4 bases and J dropped 6 bases, with 20 bases sitting between them. Germline assignment: CDR1 SGHDT and CDR2 YYEEEE. The CDR3 contains 16 residues. The CDR3 bases are TGTGCCAGCAGCAGAGATGGCGGGGTTAGGGTCAATGAGCAGTTCTTC. Its translation: CASSRDGGVRVNEQFF.

Points on this clone: Given a much more abundant clone one base away, this may be a read error. The chain is built from TRBV7-2 and TRBJ2-7; D remains unclear. This CDR3 has 13 amino acids. Between the trimmed V and J ends, which lost 5 bases and 2 bases, there was a span of 10 bases. Germline CDR1 is SGHTA and CDR2 is FQGNSA. The CDR3 DNA reads TGTGCCAGCAGCGTTAGAGGAACCTACGAGCAGTACTTC. Protein product: CASSVRGTYEQYF.

J is TRBJ2-1 and V is TRBV5-1, with TRBD2 as a possible D gene (6 bases). The CDR3 covers 14 residues. The germline V and J ends were trimmed by 5 bases and 10 bases, with 19 bases remaining between them. The germline gives CDR1 SGHRS, CDR2 YFSETQ. The CDR3 sequence is CASRSGRTGEEQFF. The CDR3 nucleotides are TGCGCCAGCAGGTCGGGCAGGACGGGAGAGGAGCAGTTCTTC.

This sequence joins TRBV6-6 and TRBJ2-5; D remains unclear. V shed 4 bases and J shed 5 bases, with 14 bases lying between them. CDR3 size: 14 residues. Germline V gene lookup returns CDR1 MNHNY and CDR2 SVGAGI (reference sequence). CDR3 coding DNA: TGTGCCAGCAGTTCAAGTCGAGGCGTGGAGACCCAGTACTTC. As protein: CASSSSRGVETQYF.

V is TRBV5-1 and J is TRBJ2-5; D not certain. V dropped 0 bases and J dropped 0 bases, with 15 bases sitting between them. This CDR3 is 17 amino acids long. CDR1 is SGHRS, CDR2 YFSETQ, per germline. The CDR3 bases are TGCGCCAGCAGCTTGGCCGCTTCAGGCCCTTACCAAGAGACCCAGTACTTC. Its translation: CASSLAASGPYQETQYF.

This chain connects TRBV10-1 to TRBJ2-5, with 7 nucleotides matching TRBD2. V was pared by 5 bases and J by 2 bases, with 8 bases of the junction left unmatched. Germline V gene lookup returns CDR1 WNHNN and CDR2 SYGVQD (reference sequence). CDR3 length equals 15 residues. CDR3 loop: CASSNAGVTQETQYF. DNA for the CDR3: TGCGCCAGCAGTAACGCGGGGGTAACGCAAGAGACCCAGTACTTC.

The V gene is TRBV28, the J gene TRBJ2-2, with D possibly TRBD1 on 5 matching bases. In germline, CDR1 is MDHEN, CDR2 SYDVKM. The CDR3 covers 12 residues. V was cut by 8 bases and J by 3 bases, with 7 bases left in between. Here the CDR3 DNA reads TGTGCCAGCGACAGCTACACCGGGGAGCTGTTTTTT. It specifies CASDSYTGELFF.

V usage is TRBV29-1 and J usage is TRBJ2-2; tentative D call: TRBD2 (6 bases). The CDR3 length is 14 residues. The germline CDR1 and CDR2 sequences are SQVTM and ANQGSEA. V was cut by 6 bases and J by 0 bases, with 11 bases left in between. The CDR3 sequence: CSVLGGANTGELFF. CDR3 nucleotides: TGCAGCGTCCTCGGGGGAGCGAACACCGGGGAGCTGTTTTTT.

V usage is TRBV11-2 and J usage is TRBJ1-1; D not resolved. CDR1 SGHAT and CDR2 FQNNGV come from the germline V gene. The ends were cut back, 3 bases at V and 2 bases at J, with 7 bases in the middle. The CDR3 runs to 13 residues. The CDR3 DNA sequence: TGTGCCAGCAGCTTTTCGTTTAACACTGAAGCTTTCTTT. Amino acid sequence: CASSFSFNTEAFF.

V and J are TRBV28 and TRBJ2-7, with D possibly being TRBD2 (6 bases). V was pared by 2 bases and J by 6 bases, with 11 bases between. This CDR3 region has 13 residues. The germline CDR1 and CDR2 sequences are MDHEN and SYDVKM. This chain's CDR3 is CASSLRGNGEQYF. CDR3 nucleotides: TGTGCCAGCAGTTTACGGGGGAACGGCGAGCAGTACTTC.

The genes are TRBV9 and TRBJ1-2, with no clear D. CDR1 and CDR2 from the germline V gene are SGDLS and YYNGEE. The CDR3 is 19 residues long. The V end was cut by 3 bases, the J end by 0 bases, with 24 bases between. CDR3: CASSDQRLSASLPNYGYTF. For the CDR3, the DNA is TGTGCCAGCAGCGACCAACGTTTATCAGCCTCACTTCCTAACTATGGCTACACCTTC.

The chain combines TRBV29-1 with TRBJ1-1; 7 positions agree with TRBD1. The CDR3 spans 13 residues. The junction had 12 bases not matched to a gene; V was cut back by 5 bases and J by 9 bases. Germline CDR1 is SQVTM and CDR2 is ANQGSEA. The CDR3 here is CSVFAQGGEKAFF. In DNA form, the CDR3 reads TGCAGCGTTTTTGCCCAGGGGGGAGAGAAAGCTTTCTTT.

This clone was counted between two and nine times. The genes are TRBV29-1 and TRBJ1-1; D is perhaps TRBD1 (6 bases). The CDR3 totals 17 residues. Trimming removed 1 base from V and 0 bases from J, with 18 bases in between. Germline CDR1 and CDR2: SQVTM and ANQGSEA. CDR3 nucleotides: TGCAGCGTTGAAGGAGAATGGGGGCGCCGACTGAACACTGAAGCTTTCTTT. This gives the protein CSVEGEWGRRLNTEAFF.

J is TRBJ2-3 and V is TRBV4-2; D is ambiguous. The germline V gene has CDR1 LGHNA and CDR2 YNFKEQ. CDR3 length: 11 residues. V lost 1 base to trimming and J lost 5 bases, with 1 base between them. CDR3 residues: CASSQGDTQYF. The CDR3 region has the DNA TGTGCCAGCAGCCAAGGAGATACGCAGTATTTT.

This clone was observed many times. Other DNA variants within this sample encode the same CDR3. The chain employs TRBV6-1 and TRBJ2-3; 7 bases are a match to TRBD2. The CDR3 runs 12 residues. V lost 4 bases, J lost 5 bases, and 0 bases stayed unmatched. The germline V gene encodes CDR1 MNHNS and CDR2 SASEGT. The DNA for the CDR3 is TGTGCCAGCAGTGGGACTAGAGATACGCAGTATTTT. Translating gives CASSGTRDTQYF.

This clone has more than one count but fewer than ten. The chain recombines TRBV7-9 with TRBJ1-1; TRBD1 matches 9 bases. V shed 3 bases and J 4 bases; nucleotides not matched to a gene: 9. The CDR3 sequence is 16 residues long. CDR1 SEHNR and CDR2 FQNEAQ come from the germline V gene (reference sequence). CDR3 amino acids: CASSFTGQGRGTEAFF. The DNA for the CDR3 is TGTGCCAGCAGCTTCACGGGACAGGGTCGCGGCACTGAAGCTTTCTTT.

This chain joins TRBV2 and TRBJ1-5; no firm D call. The germline CDR1 and CDR2 sequences are SNHLY and FYNNEI. This CDR3 has 14 amino acids. Between the trimmed V and J ends, which lost 7 bases and 0 bases, there was a span of 10 bases. In DNA form, the CDR3 reads TGTGCCAGCACATTAGAAAATAGCAATCAGCCCCAGCATTTT. As protein: CASTLENSNQPQHF.

This clone came up once. The chain recombines TRBV28 with TRBJ2-5; TRBD2 matches at 14 bases. The germline CDR1 and CDR2 sequences are MDHEN and SYDVKM. J was trimmed by 4 bases and V by 3 bases; bases with no gene match: 7. The CDR3 totals 17 residues. The CDR3 DNA reads as TGTGCCAGCAGTTTTTCTGGGACTAGCGGGAGTAGAGAGACCCAGTACTTC. Its protein is CASSFSGTSGSRETQYF.

The rearrangement links TRBV2 to TRBJ2-5; possible D gene TRBD2, 5 bases. The length of the CDR3 is 13 residues. V lost 5 bases and J 2 bases, leaving 9 bases between the germline ends. CDR1 is SNHLY, CDR2 FYNNEI, per germline. CDR3 region: CASSREWQETQYF. In DNA form, the CDR3 reads TGTGCCAGCAGTCGGGAATGGCAAGAGACCCAGTACTTC.

The chain couples TRBV5-1 to TRBJ2-1, with 7 nucleotides matching TRBD1. The CDR3 is 14 residues long. Germline trimming cut 5 bases from V and 9 bases from J; bases unmatched to any gene: 11. Germline V gene lookup returns CDR1 SGHRS and CDR2 YFSETQ. In DNA form, the CDR3 reads TGCGCCAGCAGGATGATTATGACAGGGCTTGAGCAGTTCTTC. Translating gives CASRMIMTGLEQFF.

V and J are TRBV18 and TRBJ1-4, with a tentative D call TRBD1 (6 bases). CDR1 KGHSH and CDR2 LQKENI come from the germline V gene. V gave up 0 bases and J gave up 7 bases, with 12 bases separating them. The CDR3 is made up of 15 amino acids. The CDR3 here is CASSPPVQGSEKLFF. In DNA, the CDR3 is TGTGCCAGCTCACCACCAGTACAGGGAAGTGAAAAACTGTTTTTT.